Detailed here is one T cell receptor (beta chain). Its antigen is currently unknown. This sample is drawn from a study of vaccination effects on CD4 cells after COVID-19. The study's findings and limits: Among infection- and vaccine-induced clones, marked clonal contraction occurred late after vaccination.

Libraries were prepared by immunoSEQ multiplex PCR; TCRdb keeps only in-frame clonotypes and omits some of them. The table includes over 20,000 clones, just under 75% detected once. Antigen-specific CD4+ T cells were first expanded with viral peptide pools by the ViraFEST assay and only then sequenced. Having been cultured for roughly 9 days, the cells underwent CD4+ T cell isolation. Vaccine recipients had no previous SARS-CoV-2 infection; their nucleocapsid antibodies were negative. Wells each received over 1.5 million PBMC, cultured with approximately 9 IU/ml IL-2 and 8.5 to 10 ug/ml peptides. On day 3 and again on day 7, half the medium was replaced with IL-2 medium. Per the germline V gene, CDR1 is MNHEY and CDR2 is SVGAGI. This CDR3 region has 15 residues. V dropped 7 bases and J dropped 0; count of bases not matched to a gene: 9.

Material: CD4+ T cells from PBMCs cultured with SARS-CoV-2 spike peptides, obtained before COVID-19 vaccination. This sequence originates from a human donor who received a COVID-19 vaccine. The rearrangement joins TRBV6-5 to TRBJ2-7; 7 bases match TRBD1. The chain's CDR3 is CASTQQGSPSYEQYF. In DNA form, the CDR3 reads TGTGCCAGCACCCAACAGGGGTCCCCCTCCTACGAGCAGTACTTC.